Given below is one TCR beta chain in context. This specimen belongs to a study of T cells after yellow fever vaccination. TCRdb re-called the 5' RACE reads with MiXCR, one entry per CDR3 protein. The data hold 620,000 or so distinct CDR3 sequences, with more than 9% observed a single time. V was cut by 3 bases and J by 0 bases, with 12 bases left in between. The CDR3 contains 15 residues. CDR1 is DFQATT, CDR2 SNEGSKA, per germline (reference sequence). The sequence was obtained from a man aged 25 to 40 who received the YFV17D yellow fever vaccine. The gene calls are TRBV20-1 and TRBJ2-1; TRBD1 or TRBD2 may be the D gene (5 bases each). Material: PBMCs, obtained on the day of the yellow fever booster vaccination. The CDR3 bases are TGCAGTGCTAGGGGACGGTACTTCTCCTACAATGAGCAGTTCTTC. Protein: CSARGRYFSYNEQFF.